This T cell receptor beta chain was obtained from a study of T cells in tumors after PD-1 blockade. For the study at large: Excluded were patients with checkpoint blockade, immunosuppressants, or radiotherapy or other anti-cancer therapy within 4 weeks. Mean per blood sample: 113,528 templates (about 24,679-260,000), some 34,000 unique clonotypes.

Assay: immunoSEQ multiplex PCR; the TCRdb copy retains only in-frame clones and omits some. Altogether approximately 47,000 clones are present, 81% being singletons, with the ten largest covering less than 5%. V lost 3 bases, J lost 4 bases, and 6 bases stayed unmatched. Germline CDR1 reads MGHRA; CDR2 reads YSYEKL. The CDR3 covers 15 residues. Template: tumor biopsy or peripheral blood genomic DNA, 616-6,004 ng per sample. This clone turned up a few times. The receptor's source is a human donor with basal cell carcinoma. The chain employs TRBV4-1 and TRBJ1-1, with TRBD1 matching 9 bases. The starting material was PBMCs, obtained before anti-PD-1 treatment. The CDR3 region has the DNA TGCGCCAGCAGCCACCTACAGGGGGCGCGCACTGAAGCTTTCTTT. Protein sequence: CASSHLQGARTEAFF.